One sample yielded the 16 T cell receptor beta chains listed below, sequenced in a study of Ad26.COV2.S vaccination and SARS-CoV-2 variants. Treatment: around 19 received Ad26.COV2.S at low or high dose, single or two shots; roughly five received placebo; per-sample allocation not given. Vaccine and placebo recipients were sampled on day 63 after the first injection. TCRdb's copy holds only in-frame clones and misses some; the assay was immunoSEQ multiplex PCR. The table includes roughly 700,000 clones, 80% to 90% detected once. Sample: peripheral blood, taken in a trial of Ad26.COV2.S vaccine versus placebo. These receptors were collected from a person aged 18-60 years who received the Ad26.COV2.S COVID-19 vaccine or a placebo.

This sequence joins TRBV6-5 and TRBJ1-3; possible D gene TRBD1, 6 bases. Trimming cost V 2 bases and J 3 bases, with 14 bases left between them. From germline, CDR1 is MNHEY and CDR2 SVGAGI. The CDR3 covers 16 residues. CDR3 loop: CASSYGGGPVGNTIYF. The CDR3 nucleotides read TGTGCCAGCAGTTACGGGGGGGGCCCCGTTGGAAACACCATATATTTT.

The chain combines TRBV5-1 with TRBJ2-7; TRBD1 or TRBD2 may be the D gene (5 bases each). CDR3 length: 15 amino acids. Germline V gene sequence: CDR1 SGHRS, CDR2 YFSETQ. Trimming took 4 bases from V and 0 from J, leaving 14 bases between them. The CDR3 DNA reads TGCGCCAGCAGCGTAGGGACGGCTAGCTCCTACGAGCAGTACTTC. This translates into CASSVGTASSYEQYF. The whole variable domain, filled in from reference TRBV5-1 and TRBJ2-7, reads KAGVTQTPRYLIKTRGQQVTLSCSPISGHRSVSWYQQTPGQGLQFLFEYFSETQRNKGNFPGRFSGRQFSNSRSEMNVSTLELGDSALYLCASSVGTASSYEQYFGPGTRLTVT.

As for this clone: This same CDR3 is encoded by further DNA sequences in the sample. J is TRBJ1-2 and V is TRBV3-1 (or the pseudogene TRBV3-2), with D unclear. Deletions cut 3 bases from V and 1 base from J, with 3 bases between. CDR1 and CDR2 from the germline V gene are LGHDT and YNNKEL (reference sequence). CDR3 length: 12 residues. The chain's CDR3 is CASSQVNYGYTF. The CDR3 bases are TGTGCCAGCAGCCAGGTTAACTATGGCTACACCTTC.

The chain links TRBV5-1 to TRBJ2-2, with TRBD1 as a possible D gene (5 bases). V shed 5 bases and J shed 9 bases, with 11 bases lying between them. The CDR3 consists of 12 residues. The V gene's germline CDR1 is SGHRS and CDR2 YFSETQ. This CDR3 reads CASRQDMWELFF. Here the CDR3 DNA reads TGCGCCAGCAGACAGGACATGTGGGAGCTGTTTTTT.

J is TRBJ2-3 and V is TRBV4-1, with D tentatively TRBD1 (5 bases). Germline loops: CDR1 MGHRA, CDR2 YSYEKL. The CDR3 runs to 17 residues. Trimming left V 1 base short and J 5 bases short, with 19 bases between. CDR3 region: CASSQGSGAGNRDTQYF. As DNA, the CDR3 is TGCGCCAGCAGCCAAGGAAGTGGGGCAGGGAATCGAGATACGCAGTATTTT.

The chain links TRBV3-1 (or the pseudogene TRBV3-2) to TRBJ1-2, with D possibly being TRBD1 (6 bases). The CDR3 has 15 amino acids. The germline V gene encodes CDR1 LGHDT and CDR2 YNNKEL (reference sequence). With 1 base removed from V and 0 bases from J, the gap between germline ends came to 9 bases. CDR3 amino acids: CASSQVGGPNYGYTF. The CDR3 DNA sequence: TGTGCCAGCAGCCAAGTAGGGGGACCTAACTATGGCTACACCTTC.

Turning to this clone: Other DNA sequences in the sample encode the same CDR3. The chain joins TRBV27 to TRBJ1-2, with 8 bases lining up with TRBD1. The CDR3 length is 15 residues. V was pared by 4 bases and J by 2 bases, with 6 bases of the junction left unmatched. Germline V gene lookup returns CDR1 MNHEY and CDR2 SMNVEV (reference sequence). For the CDR3, the DNA is TGTGCCAGCAGTTCCCCAGGACAGGGAAACTATGGCTACACCTTC. It specifies CASSSPGQGNYGYTF.

This chain links TRBV21-1 with TRBJ2-7; TRBD2, the table's D call, lacks a check against the DNA. TRBV21-1 is a recognized pseudogene. The CDR3 length is 16 residues. The CDR3 nucleotides are TGTGCCAGCAGCAGAGGCGGGATAACCATGACCTACGAGCAGTACTTC. This encodes CASSRGGITMTYEQYF.

V usage is TRBV27 and J usage is TRBJ2-7; the match to TRBD1 covers 8 bases. This CDR3 comprises 14 residues. Germline loops: CDR1 MNHEY, CDR2 SMNVEV (reference sequence). V shed 5 bases, J shed 5 bases, and the junction held 8 bases outside the gene matches. In nucleotides, the CDR3 is TGTGCCAGCAGTCCCAATAACAGGGGGAACGAGCAGTACTTC. Amino acids: CASSPNNRGNEQYF.

V is TRBV6-1 and J is TRBJ1-5; no reliable D call. Trimming took off 2 bases at V and 7 bases at J, with 9 bases between the two ends. The CDR3 covers 13 residues. Germline values: CDR1 MNHNS, CDR2 SASEGT. The CDR3 loop is CASSEMGFQPQHF. The CDR3 coding sequence is TGTGCCAGCAGTGAAATGGGGTTCCAGCCCCAGCATTTT.

The chain carries TRBV7-2 and TRBJ1-5; tentative D call: TRBD1 (5 bases). Germline V lookup: CDR1 SGHTA, CDR2 FQGNSA. The CDR3 is 16 residues long. V was trimmed by 2 bases and J by 6 bases, leaving 17 bases between them. The CDR3 protein is CASSLQGGEPSQPQHF. CDR3 DNA: TGTGCCAGCAGCTTACAGGGTGGGGAACCGAGTCAGCCCCAGCATTTT.

This clone was picked up one time. The genes are TRBV18 and TRBJ1-2; 7 nucleotides agree with TRBD1. With V trimmed by 4 bases and J by 5 bases, 4 bases remained unmatched. This CDR3 is 13 amino acids long. Germline values: CDR1 KGHSH, CDR2 LQKENI. The CDR3 reads CASSLTGQYGYTF. CDR3 bases: TGTGCCAGCTCACTGACAGGGCAGTATGGCTACACCTTC.

The V and J genes are TRBV7-2 and TRBJ1-2; 7 nucleotides align to TRBD1. Trimming at V came to 5 bases and at J to 3 bases, leaving 6 bases not matched to a gene. Germline V gene lookup returns CDR1 SGHTA and CDR2 FQGNSA. The CDR3 extends over 14 amino acids. The CDR3 DNA sequence: TGTGCCAGCAGCCCTCGAAGGGGGCACTATGGCTACACCTTC. It specifies CASSPRRGHYGYTF.

The chain uses TRBV12-5 and TRBJ2-7, with 8 bases aligning to TRBD1. The junction had 5 bases not matched to a gene; V was cut back by 7 bases and J by 3 bases. This CDR3 contains 13 residues. Germline CDR1 and CDR2: LGHNT and FRNRAP. DNA for the CDR3: TGTGCTAGTGCCCGGGACAGGAGCTACGAGCAGTACTTC. It codes for CASARDRSYEQYF.

The chain combines TRBV6-2 or TRBV6-3 with TRBJ1-5, with D possibly TRBD1 on 6 matching bases. CDR3 size: 15 residues. V was trimmed by 6 bases and J by 0 bases, leaving 12 bases between them. CDR1 is MNHEY, CDR2 SVGEGT, per germline. As DNA, the CDR3 is TGTGCCAGCAGACCTGACAGGACTAGCAATCAGCCCCAGCATTTT. Protein: CASRPDRTSNQPQHF.

Remarks on this clone: With a much larger clone just one base away, this may be a read error. Distinct nucleotide sequences in the sample also encode this CDR3. The chain combines TRBV11-2 with TRBJ2-1; D is unclear. Germline V gene sequence: CDR1 SGHAT, CDR2 FQNNGV. The CDR3 is 11 amino acids. The V end was cut by 5 bases, the J end by 4 bases, with 3 bases between. CDR3 coding DNA: TGTGCCAGCAGCCCATACAATGAGCAGTTCTTC. It encodes CASSPYNEQFF.